The rows below give T cell receptor beta chains drawn from one sample of a study of T cell changes during pregnancy in multiple sclerosis. The data were produced by immunoSEQ multiplex PCR, yet TCRdb's version contains in-frame clones alone and is incomplete. This sample has tens of thousands of clones, with over 85% found just once. Sequences were derived from peripheral blood, sampled after pregnancy. These receptors were obtained from a female donor in good health, enrolled as a control in a pregnancy study. Each CDR3 is given with its conserved first and last residue. A D gene is named only where the DNA matches it firmly. Clone sizes are given selectively: once, few, many, or a class where the clone is expanded.

once,TRBJ1-3,NA,TRBV4-1,16,TGCGCCAGCAGCCTTCGGACAGTGAGCTCTGGAAACACCATATATTTT,CASSLRTVSSGNTIYF
NA,TRBJ2-3,TRBD2,TRBV6-4,16,TGTGCCAGCAGTGACTCAGCGGGGGGAAGCACAGATACGCAGTATTTT,CASSDSAGGSTDTQYF
NA,TRBJ2-3,TRBD2,TRBV30,16,TGTGCCTGGAGTGGCGCGGGAGGGCACCCCACAGATACGCAGTATTTT,CAWSGAGGHPTDTQYF
NA,TRBJ2-5,TRBD2,TRBV4-2,15,TGTGCCAGCAGCCCCCTAGCGGGGGGCCAAGAGACCCAGTACTTC,CASSPLAGGQETQYF
NA,TRBJ1-1,NA,TRBV14,18,TGTGCCAGCAGCCAAAAAAAGGGGGACACGAAAATGAACACTGAAGCTTTCTTT,CASSQKKGDTKMNTEAFF
NA,TRBJ1-2,NA,TRBV7-9,13,TGTGCCAGCATGGCAGTGCTCTTCTATGGCTACACCTTC,CASMAVLFYGYTF
NA,TRBJ1-2,NA,TRBV6-5,14,TGTGCCAGCAGCCACCGGGGGGGGGACTATGGCTACACCTTC,CASSHRGGDYGYTF
NA,TRBJ2-1,NA,TRBV28,15,TGTGCCAGCATCCGATCCCAGGACAGCTACAATGAGCAGTTCTTC,CASIRSQDSYNEQFF
NA,TRBJ2-2,NA,TRBV28,13,TGTGCCAGCAGGACAAAGAACACCGGGGAGCTGTTTTTT,CASRTKNTGELFF
NA,TRBJ1-2,NA,TRBV6-6,13,TGTGCCAGCAGTTACTCGAGTCAAAGTGGCTACACCTTC,CASSYSSQSGYTF
NA,TRBJ1-5,NA,TRBV7-8,15,TGTGCCAGCAGCCCCCGGACACCGCGAAATCAGCCCCAGCATTTT,CASSPRTPRNQPQHF
NA,TRBJ2-7,TRBD2,TRBV30,12,TGTGCCTGGACTAGCGGCTCCTACGAGCAGTACTTC,CAWTSGSYEQYF
NA,TRBJ2-3,NA,TRBV15,13,TGTGCCACCAGCAGAGATCTCGGAGATACGCAGTATTTT,CATSRDLGDTQYF
NA,TRBJ2-7,TRBD1,TRBV14,14,TGTGCCAGCAGCCCAGGACAGGGGGCCTACGAGCAGTACTTC,CASSPGQGAYEQYF
NA,TRBJ2-7,TRBD1,TRBV5-6,14,TGTGCCAGCAGCCCGGGACAGGGGGCCTACGAGCAGTACTTC,CASSPGQGAYEQYF
few,TRBJ1-1,NA,TRBV7-9,14,TGTGCCAGCAGCCTAGAAATCGGGGGAACTGAAGCTTTCTTT,CASSLEIGGTEAFF
NA,TRBJ2-1,NA,TRBV5-1,16,TGCGCCAGCAGCTTGGTATACAGTGTCACCTACAATGAGCAGTTCTTC,CASSLVYSVTYNEQFF
NA,TRBJ2-7,TRBD2,TRBV5-1,15,TGCGCCAGCAGGCCCCGTGGGGGGGACCTCAGGGAGCAGTACTTC,CASRPRGGDLREQYF
NA,TRBJ2-3,TRBD2,TRBV7-9,17,TGTGCCAGCAGCTTAGCGGGGCTAGCGGGGGGCACAGATACGCAGTATTTT,CASSLAGLAGGTDTQYF
few,TRBJ1-3,NA,TRBV6-1,13,TGTGCCAGCACCGGGGTATCGGGAAACACCATATATTTT,CASTGVSGNTIYF
NA,TRBJ2-1,NA,TRBV27,15,TGTGCCAGCAGTCGTAGGTCCGGGGACTACAATGAGCAGTTCTTC,CASSRRSGDYNEQFF
NA,TRBJ1-1,NA,TRBV10-1,14,TGCGCCAGCAGTGAGGACACATCGAACACTGAAGCTTTCTTT,CASSEDTSNTEAFF
NA,TRBJ1-2,TRBD1,TRBV28,10,TGTGTCATGACAGGGACCGGCTACACCTTC,CVMTGTGYTF
NA,TRBJ2-3,TRBD1,TRBV19,12,TGTGCCAGCAAGACAGGGAGAGATACGCAGTATTTT,CASKTGRDTQYF
NA,TRBJ2-7,TRBD2,TRBV5-4,14,TGTGCCAGCAGCCCCGGGAGGGTAAGGTACGAGCAGTACTTC,CASSPGRVRYEQYF
few,TRBJ1-1,NA,TRBV5-1,13,TGCGCCAGCAGCCTACCACAGGACACTGAAGCTTTCTTT,CASSLPQDTEAFF
NA,TRBJ2-7,NA,TRBV4-1,13,TGCGCCAGCGGGCAGGGTACGTTATACGAGCAGTACTTC,CASGQGTLYEQYF
NA,TRBJ2-3,NA,TRBV28,14,TGTGCCAGCAGCCGCCGGACAGTTCCAGATACGCAGTATTTT,CASSRRTVPDTQYF
NA,TRBJ2-1,TRBD1,TRBV6-4,15,TGTGCCAGCAGTGACTCCGGGACAGGGGCAAGCGAGCAGTTCTTC,CASSDSGTGASEQFF
NA,TRBJ2-1,TRBD2,TRBV4-3,15,TGCGCCAGCAGCCATACTAGCGGGAACTACAATGAGCAGTTCTTC,CASSHTSGNYNEQFF
NA,TRBJ1-1,NA,TRBV5-1,14,TGCGCCAGCAGCTTGGGAGGGTACGACACTGAAGCTTTCTTT,CASSLGGYDTEAFF
NA,TRBJ2-1,TRBD2,TRBV5-1,17,TGCGCCAGCAGCTTAGGACTAGCGGGGGGGCCCTACAATGAGCAGTTCTTC,CASSLGLAGGPYNEQFF
once,TRBJ2-3,NA,TRBV7-9,14,TGTGCCAGCAGCGCTAAACTAGTGGCAGATACGCAGTATTTT,CASSAKLVADTQYF
NA,TRBJ1-2,NA,TRBV14,13,TGTGCCAGCAGCCCACATCTGGACTATGGCTACACCTTC,CASSPHLDYGYTF
NA,TRBJ2-3,TRBD2,TRBV6-5,15,TGTGCCAGCAGTTGGACTAGCGGGAGATCGGATACGCAGTATTTT,CASSWTSGRSDTQYF
NA,TRBJ2-7,TRBD2,TRBV7-6,16,TGTGCCAGCAGCCGCGGTAGCGGGCGACCGTCCTACGAGCAGTACTTC,CASSRGSGRPSYEQYF
NA,TRBJ1-3,TRBD1,TRBV6-5,14,TGTGCCAGCAGAGACAGGGTTACTGGAAACACCATATATTTT,CASRDRVTGNTIYF
NA,TRBJ2-4,NA,TRBV19,13,TGTGCCAGTAGTATCGAGGTCGCAGACATTCAGTACTTC,CASSIEVADIQYF
NA,TRBJ2-7,NA,TRBV5-1,12,TGCGCCAGCAGCTTCGAAGCGCACGAGCAGTACTTC,CASSFEAHEQYF
NA,TRBJ2-7,TRBD2,TRBV7-2,15,TGTGCCAGCAGCCTACTAGCGGGGGGGCAGTACGAGCAGTACTTC,CASSLLAGGQYEQYF
NA,TRBJ2-7,NA,TRBV5-4,15,TGTGCCAGCAGCCCGGACGGGGTCCCCCTCGGCGAGCAGTACTTC,CASSPDGVPLGEQYF
NA,TRBJ1-1,TRBD1,TRBV28,16,TGTGCCAGCAGTTTAGGGGGGGGACAGGGGAGGTCTGAAGCTTTCTTT,CASSLGGGQGRSEAFF
NA,TRBJ2-1,NA,TRBV13,15,TGTGCCAGCAGCTCCTACGGGGGAGGCTACAATGAGCAGTTCTTC,CASSSYGGGYNEQFF
NA,TRBJ1-1,TRBD1,TRBV6-1,15,TGTGCCAGCAGTGGGGATAACAGGGGGAACACTGAAGCTTTCTTT,CASSGDNRGNTEAFF
NA,TRBJ2-2,NA,TRBV28,15,TGTGCCAGCAGTTATGGTACTGAGAACACCGGGGAGCTGTTTTTT,CASSYGTENTGELFF
NA,TRBJ2-5,NA,TRBV9,14,TGTGCCAGCAGCGCCTATAGCCGCCAAGAGACCCAGTACTTC,CASSAYSRQETQYF
NA,TRBJ1-2,TRBD1,TRBV10-3,14,TGTGCCATCAGTGAGGAACAGGGGGCTCGGGGCTACACCTTC,CAISEEQGARGYTF
once,TRBJ1-3,NA,TRBV4-1,16,TGCGCCAGCAGCCAACCGACGAGGGTGATGGGAAACACCATATATTTT,CASSQPTRVMGNTIYF
NA,TRBJ2-7,TRBD1,TRBV7-2,13,TGTGCCAGCAGCTTAGAGGACAGGATGGGGCAGTACTTC,CASSLEDRMGQYF
NA,TRBJ2-3,NA,TRBV7-2,14,TGTGCCAGCAGACTGGCGGTTAGCACAGATACGCAGTATTTT,CASRLAVSTDTQYF
NA,TRBJ2-1,TRBD2,TRBV5-6,17,TGTGCCAGCAGCCCCCAAATAGCGGGACGGACCTACAATGAGCAGTTCTTC,CASSPQIAGRTYNEQFF
NA,TRBJ2-1,TRBD2,TRBV5-1,15,TGCGCCAGCAGCTTGGTATTAGCGGGAGGACATGAGCAGTTCTTC,CASSLVLAGGHEQFF
NA,TRBJ2-6,TRBD1,TRBV4-2,15,TGTGCCAGCAGCCAAGACAGGGGGTGGGCCAACGTCCTGACTTTC,CASSQDRGWANVLTF